These T cell receptor beta chains were read from a single sample in a study of CD8+ T cells in alopecia areata. Method: immunoSEQ multiplex PCR; TCRdb's copy keeps in-frame clones and lacks some. The data contain 190,000 or so clones, about 60% of them singletons. The specimen comprised CD8+ T cells sorted from blood, sampled at week 24, from a patient treated with tofacitinib. These receptors came from a human donor with alopecia areata. CDR3s include the opening cysteine and the closing phenylalanine or tryptophan. Some rows mark clone size as missing; the rest say once, few, many or name a class of expanded clone.

TRBJ1-5	few	TRBV10-3	CASQGAGDQPQHF
TRBJ2-1	NA	TRBV27	CATTAYNEQFF
TRBJ2-5	NA	TRBV4-1	CASSQDLGLAAQETQYF
TRBJ2-7	few	TRBV9	CASSVDSGEVREQYF
TRBJ2-7	few	TRBV5-4	CASLGAAYEQYF
TRBJ2-4	NA	TRBV29-1	CSVEVLGAKNIQYF
TRBJ2-1	NA	TRBV19	CASSPGRYNEQFF
TRBJ2-7	NA	TRBV27	CASSSPPDEQYF
TRBJ2-3	NA	TRBV15	CATSRDGAQSTDTQYF
TRBJ1-1	NA	TRBV4-1	CASSQVPGEGREAFF
TRBJ1-5	NA	TRBV30	CAWSVSGNYQPQHF
TRBJ2-5	NA	TRBV12-2	CASRFEDRRLGGETQYF
TRBJ2-7	NA	TRBV13	CASSRGRSEQYF
TRBJ2-1	many	TRBV23-1	CASNNRDYEYNEQFF
TRBJ2-1	many	TRBV5-1	CASSTRGGHNEQFF
TRBJ1-1	NA	TRBV9	CASSVRTGKGTEAFF
TRBJ2-7	NA	TRBV27	CATRGGNEQYF